A selection of T cell receptor beta chains follows, all from one sample in a study of cytomegalovirus exposure and HLA in healthy donors. Repertoires were generated with immunoSEQ multiplex PCR, while TCRdb's copy carries only in-frame clones and drops some. The repertoire has more than 95,000 clones, around 85% of them found once; the top ten carry roughly 4.1%. The sample taken for sequencing was PBMCs. Receptors originate from a man aged 18-30 years in good health and CMV-seropositive. Both conserved end residues are part of each CDR3. The D gene is left open where the match is weak. Clone size is stated in some rows and not others, as once, few, many or a class when expanded.

D gene	V gene	J gene	clone size	CDR3 protein	CDR3 DNA
-	TRBV10-3	TRBJ2-7	once	CATGPGEYEQYF	TGTGCCACCGGTCCAGGGGAATACGAGCAGTACTTC
-	TRBV18	TRBJ1-1	-	CASSPAVYRVNTEAFF	TGTGCCAGCTCACCAGCGGTTTACAGGGTGAACACTGAAGCTTTCTTT
-	TRBV10-3	TRBJ2-3	once	CAVLGAPTDTQYF	TGTGCCGTACTAGGTGCTCCCACAGATACGCAGTATTTT
-	TRBV4-3	TRBJ2-1	-	CASSQDRVSSYNEQFF	TGCGCCAGCAGCCAAGATCGGGTGAGCTCCTACAATGAGCAGTTCTTC
-	TRBV18	TRBJ1-1	-	CASSKEGQNTEAFF	TGTGCCAGCTCCAAAGAGGGACAGAACACTGAAGCTTTCTTT
-	TRBV4-3	TRBJ1-2	-	CASSQGRLLSYGYTF	TGCGCCAGCAGCCAAGGAAGACTCCTAAGCTATGGCTACACCTTC
-	TRBV2	TRBJ2-1	medium-sized	CASKRGSEQFF	TGTGCCAGCAAAAGGGGTTCTGAGCAGTTCTTC
TRBD1	TRBV4-3	TRBJ2-7	-	CASSQFSGGSAYEQYF	TGCGCCAGCAGCCAATTTTCAGGGGGTTCCGCTTACGAGCAGTACTTC
TRBD1	TRBV19	TRBJ1-5	-	CASSEIRDSLGNQPQHF	TGTGCCAGTAGTGAGATCCGGGACAGTCTAGGCAATCAGCCCCAGCATTTT
TRBD1	TRBV9	TRBJ1-2	-	CASSAGTGHGYTF	TGTGCCAGCAGCGCCGGGACAGGGCATGGCTACACCTTC
-	TRBV14	TRBJ1-2	once	CASSQAKREFLYGYTF	TGTGCCAGCAGCCAAGCGAAGCGGGAGTTTCTTTATGGCTACACCTTC
TRBD1	TRBV28	TRBJ2-7	-	CASSSSDRDHEQYF	TGTGCCAGCAGTTCCTCCGACAGGGACCACGAGCAGTACTTC
TRBD2	TRBV27	TRBJ2-1	-	CASSFGGSSYNEQFF	TGTGCCAGCAGTTTCGGCGGGAGCTCCTACAATGAGCAGTTCTTC
-	TRBV19	TRBJ2-5	few	CASSKISTETQYF	TGTGCCAGTAGTAAAATTAGCACCGAGACCCAGTACTTC
-	TRBV5-5	TRBJ1-5	-	CASSPFGGRVGNQPQHF	TGTGCCAGCAGCCCTTTCGGGGGGCGAGTTGGCAATCAGCCCCAGCATTTT
TRBD1	TRBV10-3	TRBJ2-2	-	CAIGTGDPGELFF	TGTGCCATCGGAACAGGGGACCCCGGGGAGCTGTTTTTT
TRBD1	TRBV6-1	TRBJ2-1	-	CASRSAGTGINEQFF	TGTGCCAGCAGGTCGGCCGGGACAGGGATTAATGAGCAGTTCTTC
-	TRBV7-8	TRBJ2-2	-	CASSLTPPHRGNTGELFF	TGTGCCAGCAGCTTAACTCCCCCGCATAGAGGTAACACCGGGGAGCTGTTTTTT
TRBD1	TRBV29-1	TRBJ1-1	-	CSVELAGGLAEAFF	TGCAGCGTTGAACTGGCAGGGGGGCTCGCTGAAGCTTTCTTT
-	TRBV19	TRBJ1-5	-	CASSIRLDSNQPQHF	TGTGCCAGTAGTATTCGTTTAGATAGCAATCAGCCCCAGCATTTT